The rows below give T cell receptor beta chains drawn from one sample of a study of blood T cell repertoires in COVID-19. TCRdb's table, derived via immunoSEQ multiplex PCR, lists solely in-frame clones and lacks some. The sample consists of 250,000 to 300,000 clones, more than 85% of them appearing once. Input material: peripheral blood. The receptors were sampled from a woman between 25 and 40 years old with COVID-19, enrolled during active disease. The CDR3 runs from the conserved cysteine through the conserved F or W. The D gene is left open where the match is weak. The size field is filled for only some rows; it gives once, few, many or a size class.

NA	NA	TRBV30	TRBJ1-2	13	TGTGCCTGGAGTGTATCAGGGGACTATGGCTACACCTTC	CAWSVSGDYGYTF
NA	TRBD1	TRBV12-3/TRBV12-4	TRBJ1-5	13	TGTGCCAGCAGTATACCAGGGGGGCAGCCCCAGCATTTT	CASSIPGGQPQHF
NA	TRBD1	TRBV27	TRBJ1-2	14	TGTGCCAGCAGTTTCGCGGACAGGCGAAATGGCTACACCTTC	CASSFADRRNGYTF
NA	TRBD2	TRBV2	TRBJ2-7	15	TGTGCCAGCAGTGAAGTAGGACTAGCGGGAGGCGAGCAGTACTTC	CASSEVGLAGGEQYF
NA	NA	TRBV19	TRBJ1-1	13	TGTGCCAGTAGTATAGTTGTGAGCACTGAAGCTTTCTTT	CASSIVVSTEAFF
NA	NA	TRBV28	TRBJ1-2	12	TGTGCCAGCACCGTACGGGGGGATGGCTACACCTTC	CASTVRGDGYTF
NA	TRBD2	TRBV9	TRBJ2-7	15	TGTGCCAGCAGCGCCGGACTAGCGGACCACTACGAGCAGTACTTC	CASSAGLADHYEQYF
NA	TRBD1	TRBV6-8	TRBJ1-2	15	TGTGCCAGCACCTCACCGGGACAGGAAAATGGTGGCTACACCTTC	CASTSPGQENGGYTF
NA	NA	TRBV5-6	TRBJ1-1	14	TGTGCCAGCAGCCTCCCTGGCGGGAACACTGAAGCTTTCTTT	CASSLPGGNTEAFF
NA	NA	TRBV5-1	TRBJ1-2	15	TGCGCCAGCAGCTTGGTTGAGGGTATGAGCTATGGCTACACCTTC	CASSLVEGMSYGYTF
NA	NA	TRBV27	TRBJ1-5	14	TGTGCCACCGCGGACACACATAGCAATCAGCCCCAGCATTTT	CATADTHSNQPQHF
NA	NA	TRBV15	TRBJ2-1	14	TGTGCCACCAGCAGAGAAACCCGAGCCAATGAGCAGTTCTTC	CATSRETRANEQFF
NA	NA	TRBV6-6	TRBJ1-2	16	TGTGCCAGCAGTTACTTTCAGGGGACTACCTTCTATGGCTACACCTTC	CASSYFQGTTFYGYTF
few	TRBD1	TRBV2	TRBJ2-7	16	TGTGCCAGCAGTGTTGAGCACGACAGGGACCCCTACGAGCAGTACTTC	CASSVEHDRDPYEQYF
NA	NA	TRBV3-1/TRBV3-2	TRBJ1-3	15	TGTGCCAGCAGCCAAGACAGGTTTTCTGGAAACACCATATATTTT	CASSQDRFSGNTIYF
NA	TRBD1	TRBV29-1	TRBJ2-7	13	TGCAGCGTTCGGCAGGGGGACTCCTACGAGCAGTACTTC	CSVRQGDSYEQYF
NA	NA	TRBV5-1	TRBJ2-3	21	TGCGCCAGCAGCTCTCCCCTTCGGGACACCACCCTTGGGCCCACCACAGATACGCAGTATTTT	CASSSPLRDTTLGPTTDTQYF
NA	NA	TRBV6-5	TRBJ1-1	14	TGTGCCAGCGGAACCCATCAGGGCACCGCTGAAGCTTTCTTT	CASGTHQGTAEAFF
NA	NA	TRBV27	TRBJ1-2	15	TGTGCCAGCAGTTTATCGAACACCGTAAACTATGGCTACACCTTC	CASSLSNTVNYGYTF
NA	NA	TRBV30	TRBJ1-2	13	TGTGCCTGGAGTGTACCCGGTCCCTATGGCTACACCTTC	CAWSVPGPYGYTF
NA	NA	TRBV2	TRBJ1-1	15	TGTGCCAGCAGTGAAGCTGTTTGGGGGGGAACTGAAGCTTTCTTT	CASSEAVWGGTEAFF
NA	NA	TRBV11-2	TRBJ2-7	15	TGTGCCAGCAGCCCCGCCGTGACACTGTTATACGAGCAGTACTTC	CASSPAVTLLYEQYF
once	NA	TRBV19	TRBJ2-7	17	TGTGCCAGTAGTATCTCGTCTGGCCCGGGACACATATACGAGCAGTACTTC	CASSISSGPGHIYEQYF
NA	NA	TRBV5-1	TRBJ1-5	16	TGCGCCAGCAGCTTGGCCGGGGGGGATAGCGATCAGCCCCAGCATTTT	CASSLAGGDSDQPQHF
NA	NA	TRBV21-1	TRBJ2-2	18	TGTGCCAGCAGCAAAGAAGGTAGCGACGTGGGGAACACCGGGGAGCTGTTTTTT	CASSKEGSDVGNTGELFF
NA	NA	TRBV18	TRBJ2-7	13	TGTGCCAGCTCACGAGCAGGGGAGACAGAGCAGTACTTC	CASSRAGETEQYF
NA	TRBD1	TRBV29-1	TRBJ2-7	14	TGCAGCGTGGATCGGACAGGGAACTCCTACGAGCAGTACTTC	CSVDRTGNSYEQYF
once	NA	TRBV5-5	TRBJ1-5	14	TGTGCCAGCAGCTTGGGATCCCCAGGGAAGCCCCAGCATTTT	CASSLGSPGKPQHF
NA	TRBD2	TRBV18	TRBJ2-1	16	TGTGCCAGCTCATCTAGGGGCAGCGGGAGCTATAATGAGCAGTTCTTC	CASSSRGSGSYNEQFF
NA	NA	TRBV27	TRBJ1-6	14	TGTGCCAGCAGACGGACAGCACTCCGTTCACCCCTCCACTTT	CASRRTALRSPLHF
NA	NA	TRBV10-1	TRBJ1-1	15	TGCGCCAGCAGTGACTCGGGAGAAATGAACACTGAAGCTTTCTTT	CASSDSGEMNTEAFF
NA	NA	TRBV7-9	TRBJ1-1	15	TGTGCCAGCAGCTTAGCGGTCGGGGTGAACACTGAAGCTTTCTTT	CASSLAVGVNTEAFF
NA	NA	TRBV11-1	TRBJ1-2	15	TGTGCCAGCAGCTCTGCGGACAGAGTCTCCTATGGCTACACCTTC	CASSSADRVSYGYTF
NA	TRBD1	TRBV18	TRBJ2-2	16	TGTGCCAGCTCACCTAATCAGGGGGCTGACACCGGGGAGCTGTTTTTT	CASSPNQGADTGELFF
NA	NA	TRBV19	TRBJ1-6	13	TGTGCCAGTAGTGGGAGGGGGGCTTCACCCCTCCACTTT	CASSGRGASPLHF
NA	NA	TRBV27	TRBJ2-1	14	TGTGCCAGCAGTTTTATCAGAGTCGGGAATGAGCAGTTCTTC	CASSFIRVGNEQFF